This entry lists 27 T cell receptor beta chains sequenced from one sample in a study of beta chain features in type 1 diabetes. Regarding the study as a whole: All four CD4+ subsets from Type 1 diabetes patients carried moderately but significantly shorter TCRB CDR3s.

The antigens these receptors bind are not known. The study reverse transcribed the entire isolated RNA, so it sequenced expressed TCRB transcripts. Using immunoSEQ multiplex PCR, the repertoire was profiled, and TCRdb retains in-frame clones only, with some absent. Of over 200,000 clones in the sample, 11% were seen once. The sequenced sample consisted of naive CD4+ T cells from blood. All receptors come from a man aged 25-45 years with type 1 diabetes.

CDR3 coding DNA: TGTGCCAGCAGCCGCGGACTACTAGAGACCCAGTACTTC. Its protein product is CASSRGLLETQYF. This rearrangement joins TRBV4-2 to TRBJ2-5; D is perhaps TRBD2 (6 bases). CDR3 size: 13 residues. Deletions cut 4 bases from V and 4 bases from J, with 10 bases between. Germline loops: CDR1 LGHNA, CDR2 YNFKEQ.

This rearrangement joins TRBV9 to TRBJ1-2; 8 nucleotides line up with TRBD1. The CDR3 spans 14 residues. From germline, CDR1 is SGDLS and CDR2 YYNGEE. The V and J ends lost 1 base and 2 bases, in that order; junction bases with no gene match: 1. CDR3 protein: CASSVQGANYGYTF. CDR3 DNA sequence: TGTGCCAGCAGCGTACAGGGGGCGAACTATGGCTACACCTTC.

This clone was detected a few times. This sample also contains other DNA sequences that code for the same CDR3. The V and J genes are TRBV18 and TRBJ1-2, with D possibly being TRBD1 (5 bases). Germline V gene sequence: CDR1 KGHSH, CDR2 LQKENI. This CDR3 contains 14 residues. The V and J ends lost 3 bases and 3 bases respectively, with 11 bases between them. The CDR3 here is CASSPGREDYGYTF. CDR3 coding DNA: TGTGCCAGCTCACCCGGCAGGGAGGACTATGGCTACACCTTC.

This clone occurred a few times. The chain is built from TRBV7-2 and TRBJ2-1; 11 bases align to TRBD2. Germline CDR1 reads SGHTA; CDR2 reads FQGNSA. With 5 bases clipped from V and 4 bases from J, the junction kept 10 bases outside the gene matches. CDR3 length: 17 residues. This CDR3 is CASSSPLGTSGYNEQFF. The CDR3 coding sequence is TGTGCCAGCAGCAGTCCCCTCGGGACTAGCGGTTACAATGAGCAGTTCTTC.

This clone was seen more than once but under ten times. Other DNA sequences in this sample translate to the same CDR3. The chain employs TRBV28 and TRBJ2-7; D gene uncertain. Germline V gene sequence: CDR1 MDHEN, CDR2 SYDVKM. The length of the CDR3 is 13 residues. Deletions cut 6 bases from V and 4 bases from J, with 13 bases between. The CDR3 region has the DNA TGTGCCAGCAGCAGCTCGGGTGGGTACGAGCAGTACTTC. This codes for CASSSSGGYEQYF.

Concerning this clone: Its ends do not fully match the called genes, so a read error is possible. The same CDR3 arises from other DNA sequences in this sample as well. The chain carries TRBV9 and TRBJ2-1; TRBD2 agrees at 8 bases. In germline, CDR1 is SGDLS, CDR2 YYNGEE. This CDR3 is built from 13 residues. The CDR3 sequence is CASSELADNEQFF. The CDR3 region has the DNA TGTGCCAGCAGCGAACTAGCGGACAATGAACAGTTCTTC.

The CDR3 protein is CASSPRGSKETQYF. The CDR3 DNA is TGTGCCAGCAGCCCCCGTGGTAGTAAAGAGACCCAGTACTTC. The rearrangement joins TRBV7-9 to TRBJ2-5; no clear D gene. V was pared by 5 bases and J by 3 bases, with 13 bases between. Germline lookup yields CDR1 SEHNR and CDR2 FQNEAQ (reference sequence). This CDR3 is 14 amino acids long. Using reference TRBV7-9 and TRBJ2-5 for the parts outside the CDR3, the full variable domain is DTGVSQNPRHKITKRGQNVTFRCDPISEHNRLYWYRQTLGQGPEFLTYFQNEAQLEKSRLLSDRFSAERPKGSFSTLEIQRTEQGDSAMYLCASSPRGSKETQYFGPGTRLLVL.

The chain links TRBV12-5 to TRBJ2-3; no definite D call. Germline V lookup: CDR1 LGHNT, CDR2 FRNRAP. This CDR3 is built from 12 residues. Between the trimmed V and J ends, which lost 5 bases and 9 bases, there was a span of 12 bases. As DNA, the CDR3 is TGTGCTAGTGGTCCCCTCGAGGAGACGCAGTATTTT. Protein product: CASGPLEETQYF. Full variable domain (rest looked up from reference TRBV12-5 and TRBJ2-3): DARVTQTPRHKVTEMGQEVTMRCQPILGHNTVFWYRQTMMQGLELLAYFRNRAPLDDSGMPKDRFSAEMPDATLATLKIQPSEPRDSAVYFCASGPLEETQYFGPGTRLTVL.

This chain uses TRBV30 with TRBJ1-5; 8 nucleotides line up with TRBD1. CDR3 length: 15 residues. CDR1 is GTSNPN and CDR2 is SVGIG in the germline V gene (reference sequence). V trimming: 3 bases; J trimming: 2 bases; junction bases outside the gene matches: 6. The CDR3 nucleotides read TGTGCCTGGAGCCCTCGGGGACAGGGCAATCAGCCCCAGCATTTT. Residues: CAWSPRGQGNQPQHF.

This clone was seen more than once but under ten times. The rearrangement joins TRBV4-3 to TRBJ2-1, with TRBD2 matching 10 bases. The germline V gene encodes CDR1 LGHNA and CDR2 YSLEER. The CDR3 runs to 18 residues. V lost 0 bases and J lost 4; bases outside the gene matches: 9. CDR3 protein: CASSQDPWASGGYNEQFF. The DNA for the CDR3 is TGCGCCAGCAGCCAAGATCCTTGGGCTAGCGGGGGTTACAATGAGCAGTTCTTC.

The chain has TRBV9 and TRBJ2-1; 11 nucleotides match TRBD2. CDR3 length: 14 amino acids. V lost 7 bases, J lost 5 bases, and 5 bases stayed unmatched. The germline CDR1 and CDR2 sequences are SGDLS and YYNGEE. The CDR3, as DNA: TGTGCCAGCGCCCCGGGACTAGCGGACAATGAGCAGTTCTTC. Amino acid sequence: CASAPGLADNEQFF.

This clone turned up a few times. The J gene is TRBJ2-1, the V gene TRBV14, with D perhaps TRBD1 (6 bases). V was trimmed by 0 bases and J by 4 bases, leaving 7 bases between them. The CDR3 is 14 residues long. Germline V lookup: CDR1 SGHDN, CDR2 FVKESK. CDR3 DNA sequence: TGTGCCAGCAGCCAAGAAGGGGGTTACAATGAGCAGTTCTTC. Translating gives CASSQEGGYNEQFF.

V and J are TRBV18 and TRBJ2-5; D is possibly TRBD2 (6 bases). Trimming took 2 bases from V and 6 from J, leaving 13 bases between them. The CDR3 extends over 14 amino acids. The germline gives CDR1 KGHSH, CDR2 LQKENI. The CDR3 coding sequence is TGTGCCAGCTCACCAAGCGGGCAGGGTCAGACCCAGTACTTC. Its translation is CASSPSGQGQTQYF.

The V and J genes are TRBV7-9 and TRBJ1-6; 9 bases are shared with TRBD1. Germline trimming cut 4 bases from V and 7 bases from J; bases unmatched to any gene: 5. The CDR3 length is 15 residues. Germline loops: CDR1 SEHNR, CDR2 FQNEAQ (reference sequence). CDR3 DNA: TGTGCCAGCAGCTCAGACAGGGGGGGCAATTCACCCCTCCACTTT. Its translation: CASSSDRGGNSPLHF.

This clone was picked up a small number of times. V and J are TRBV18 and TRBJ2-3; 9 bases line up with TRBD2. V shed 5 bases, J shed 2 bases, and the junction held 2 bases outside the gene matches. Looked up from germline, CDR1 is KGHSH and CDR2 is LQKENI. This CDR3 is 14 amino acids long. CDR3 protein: CASSSSGVTDTQYF. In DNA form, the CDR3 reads TGTGCCAGCTCATCTAGCGGGGTCACAGATACGCAGTATTTT.

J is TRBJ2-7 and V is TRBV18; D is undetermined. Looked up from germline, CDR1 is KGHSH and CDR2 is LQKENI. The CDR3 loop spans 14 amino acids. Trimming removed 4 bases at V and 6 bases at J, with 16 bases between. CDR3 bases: TGTGCCAGCTCACAAACCTTGAGAGGATTCGAGCAGTACTTC. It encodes CASSQTLRGFEQYF.

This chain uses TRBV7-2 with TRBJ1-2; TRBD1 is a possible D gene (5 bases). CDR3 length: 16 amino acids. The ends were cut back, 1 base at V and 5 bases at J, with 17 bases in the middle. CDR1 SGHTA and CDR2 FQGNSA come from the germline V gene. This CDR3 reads CASSLVIAGAGYGYTF. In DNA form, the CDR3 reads TGTGCCAGCAGCTTAGTCATCGCCGGGGCGGGGTATGGCTACACCTTC.

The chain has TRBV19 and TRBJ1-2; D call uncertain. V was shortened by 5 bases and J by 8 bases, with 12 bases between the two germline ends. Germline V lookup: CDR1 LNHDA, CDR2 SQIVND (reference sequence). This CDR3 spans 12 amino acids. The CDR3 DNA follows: TGTGCCAGTAGTCTGGACTATGGCGGCTACACCTTC. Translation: CASSLDYGGYTF.

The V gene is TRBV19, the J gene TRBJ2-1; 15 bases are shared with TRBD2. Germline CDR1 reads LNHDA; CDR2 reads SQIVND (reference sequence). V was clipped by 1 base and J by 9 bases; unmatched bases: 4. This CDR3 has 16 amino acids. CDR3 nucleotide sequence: TGTGCCAGTAGTATAGGGACTAGCGGGGGGGCAAGTGAGCAGTTCTTC. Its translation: CASSIGTSGGASEQFF.

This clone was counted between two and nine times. The CDR3 loop reads CASSVAGGPSTGELFF. In DNA form, the CDR3 reads TGTGCCAGCAGCGTAGCGGGGGGGCCGTCCACCGGGGAGCTGTTTTTT. The chain carries TRBV9 and TRBJ2-2; 8 bases match TRBD2. Unmatched junction bases numbered 5, after V lost 0 bases and J lost 4 bases. From germline, CDR1 is SGDLS and CDR2 YYNGEE. The CDR3 length is 16 residues.

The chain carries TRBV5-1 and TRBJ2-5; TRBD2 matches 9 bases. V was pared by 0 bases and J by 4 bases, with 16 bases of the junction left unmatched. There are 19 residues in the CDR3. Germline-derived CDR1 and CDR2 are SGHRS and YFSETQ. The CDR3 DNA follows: TGCGCCAGCAGCTTGGATGTTGGCGCGGGGGGGAAGGGGAGAGAGACCCAGTACTTC. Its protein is CASSLDVGAGGKGRETQYF.

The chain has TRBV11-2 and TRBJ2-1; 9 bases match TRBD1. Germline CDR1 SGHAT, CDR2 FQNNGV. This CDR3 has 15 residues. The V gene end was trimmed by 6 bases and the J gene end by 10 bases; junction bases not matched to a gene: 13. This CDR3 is CASRIPGQGSMEQFF. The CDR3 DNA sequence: TGTGCCAGCAGGATACCGGGACAGGGATCGATGGAGCAGTTCTTC. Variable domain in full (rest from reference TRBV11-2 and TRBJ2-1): EAGVAQSPRYKIIEKRQSVAFWCNPISGHATLYWYQQILGQGPKLLIQFQNNGVVDDSQLPKDRFSAERLKGVDSTLKIQPAKLEDSAVYLCASRIPGQGSMEQFFGPGTRLTVL.

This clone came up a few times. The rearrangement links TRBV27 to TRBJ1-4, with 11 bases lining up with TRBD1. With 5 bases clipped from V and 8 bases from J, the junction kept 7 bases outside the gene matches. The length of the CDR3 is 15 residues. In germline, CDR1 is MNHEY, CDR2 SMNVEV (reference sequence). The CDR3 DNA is TGTGCCAGCAGTCGCTGGACAGGGGGCGTGGAAAAACTGTTTTTT. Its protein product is CASSRWTGGVEKLFF.

The CDR3 sequence: CASSAVGDRGDIQYF. CDR3 DNA: TGTGCCAGCAGCGCCGTTGGGGACAGGGGGGACATTCAGTACTTC. The chain joins TRBV7-9 to TRBJ2-4; 11 bases align to TRBD1. Germline trimming cut 5 bases from V and 8 bases from J; bases unmatched to any gene: 8. CDR3 length: 15 residues. Germline CDR1 and CDR2: SEHNR and FQNEAQ (reference sequence).

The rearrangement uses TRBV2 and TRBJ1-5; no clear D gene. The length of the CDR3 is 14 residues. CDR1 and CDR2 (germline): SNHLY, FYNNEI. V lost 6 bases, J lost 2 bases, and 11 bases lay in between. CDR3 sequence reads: CASSAARGNQPQHF. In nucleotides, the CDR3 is TGTGCCAGCAGCGCCGCCCGGGGCAATCAGCCCCAGCATTTT. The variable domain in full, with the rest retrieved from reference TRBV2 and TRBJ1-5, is EPEVTQTPSHQVTQMGQEVILRCVPISNHLYFYWYRQILGQKVEFLVSFYNNEISEKSEIFDDQFSVERPDGSNFTLKIRSTKLEDSAMYFCASSAARGNQPQHFGDGTRLSIL.

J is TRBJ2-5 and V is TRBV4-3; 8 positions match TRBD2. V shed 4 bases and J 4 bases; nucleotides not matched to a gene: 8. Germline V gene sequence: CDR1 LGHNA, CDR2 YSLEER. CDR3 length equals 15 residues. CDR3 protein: CASSPERGLGETQYF. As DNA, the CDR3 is TGCGCCAGCAGCCCAGAGCGGGGGTTGGGAGAGACCCAGTACTTC.

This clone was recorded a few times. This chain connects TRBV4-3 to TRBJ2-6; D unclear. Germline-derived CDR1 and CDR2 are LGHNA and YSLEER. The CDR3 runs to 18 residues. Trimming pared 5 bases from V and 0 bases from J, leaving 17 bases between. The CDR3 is CASSDPGQATSGANVLTF. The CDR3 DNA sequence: TGCGCCAGCAGCGACCCCGGTCAGGCTACCTCTGGGGCCAACGTCCTGACTTTC.